The sequence of this TCR beta chain was determined in a study of cytomegalovirus exposure and HLA in healthy donors. This clone was seen a few times. PCR involved 60 Vbeta and 13 Jbeta primers. Clones were sequenced by immunoSEQ multiplex PCR, and TCRdb holds only the in-frame ones, with some missing. Of fewer than 150,000 clones detected, 15% appear once; the ten largest clones hold 1.9%. Donors were nominally healthy when sampled, though unrecorded immune exposures were likely. The germline CDR1 and CDR2 sequences are SGHNT and YYREEE (reference sequence). The CDR3 covers 13 residues. The germline V and J ends were trimmed by 4 bases and 3 bases, with 10 bases remaining between them.

The chain uses TRBV5-4 and TRBJ1-1; D unresolved. The sequenced sample consisted of PBMCs. This clonotype was sampled from a woman aged 18-29 years in good health and CMV-seronegative. The CDR3 reads CASSLWSYTEAFF. The CDR3 region has the DNA TGTGCCAGCAGCCTATGGAGTTACACTGAAGCTTTCTTT. Based on the CDR3 plus reference TRBV5-4 and TRBJ1-1, the full variable domain is ETGVTQSPTHLIKTRGQQVTLRCSSQSGHNTVSWYQQALGQGPQFIFQYYREEENGRGNFPPRFSGLQFPNYSSELNVNALELDDSALYLCASSLWSYTEAFFGQGTRLTVV.